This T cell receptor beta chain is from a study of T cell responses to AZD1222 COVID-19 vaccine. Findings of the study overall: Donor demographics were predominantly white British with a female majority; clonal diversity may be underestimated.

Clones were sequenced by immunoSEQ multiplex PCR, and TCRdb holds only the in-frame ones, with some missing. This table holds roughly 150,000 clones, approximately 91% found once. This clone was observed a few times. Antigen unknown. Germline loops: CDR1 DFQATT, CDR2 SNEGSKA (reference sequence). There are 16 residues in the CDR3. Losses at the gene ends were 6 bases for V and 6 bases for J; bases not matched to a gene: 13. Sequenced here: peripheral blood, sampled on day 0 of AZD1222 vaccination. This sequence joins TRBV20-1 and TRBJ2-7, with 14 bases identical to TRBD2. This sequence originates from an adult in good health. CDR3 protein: CSASRDSGLAGGEQYF. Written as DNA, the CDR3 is TGCAGTGCCAGTCGCGATTCCGGACTAGCGGGAGGCGAGCAGTACTTC.